Listed below are T cell receptor beta chains from one sample, sequenced in a study of PD-1 blockade in classical Hodgkin lymphoma. Clones were sequenced by immunoSEQ multiplex PCR, and TCRdb holds only the in-frame ones, with some missing. This sample has 100,000 or so clones; less than 95% occur once, and the top ten carry approximately 2.9%. Sequencing was performed on peripheral blood mononuclear cells (PBMCs), taken before the fourth cycle of nivolumab. These receptors were collected from a human donor with classical Hodgkin lymphoma. The CDR3 runs from the conserved cysteine through the conserved F or W. The D gene is left open where the match is weak. Clone size is shown for a subset of rows, as once, few, many or a class of expanded clone.

abundance,v_gene,d_gene,j_gene,CDR3aa,CDR3nt
NA,TRBV11-3,NA,TRBJ1-5,CASSSGTGNQPQHF,TGTGCCAGCAGTTCAGGGACGGGCAATCAGCCCCAGCATTTT
few,TRBV5-8,NA,TRBJ2-7,CASSFEGLYEQYF,TGTGCCAGCAGCTTTGAGGGACTTTACGAGCAGTACTTC
once,TRBV4-3,TRBD1,TRBJ1-4,CASSQERGLTNEKLFF,TGCGCCAGCAGCCAAGAGAGGGGGCTGACTAATGAAAAACTGTTTTTT
NA,TRBV7-2,NA,TRBJ2-2,CASSPGGELFF,TGTGCCAGCAGTCCGGGCGGGGAGCTGTTTTTT
NA,TRBV6-1,TRBD1,TRBJ1-2,CASSVRDRENYGYTF,TGTGCCAGCAGTGTCCGGGACAGGGAAAACTATGGCTACACCTTC
NA,TRBV6-1,TRBD1,TRBJ1-5,CASSPGTGPIQPQHF,TGTGCCAGCAGCCCCGGGACAGGCCCAATTCAGCCCCAGCATTTT
NA,TRBV5-6,NA,TRBJ2-3,CASSLQGTDTQYF,TGTGCCAGCAGCTTGCAGGGCACAGATACGCAGTATTTT
NA,TRBV27,TRBD1,TRBJ2-3,CASSLLGTGYTDTQYF,TGTGCCAGCAGTTTATTAGGGACAGGATACACAGATACGCAGTATTTT
NA,TRBV4-2,NA,TRBJ2-5,CASSQRWLETQYF,TGTGCCAGCAGCCAAAGGTGGTTAGAGACCCAGTACTTC
NA,TRBV6-5,NA,TRBJ1-5,CASSYSENQPQHF,TGTGCCAGCAGTTACTCGGAAAATCAGCCCCAGCATTTT
NA,TRBV7-2,NA,TRBJ2-5,CASTRSGTYEETQYF,TGTGCCAGCACCCGATCCGGGACGTACGAGGAGACCCAGTACTTC
NA,TRBV5-1,TRBD2,TRBJ2-7,CASSGRLAGVGISSYEQYF,TGCGCCAGCAGCGGACGACTAGCGGGGGTCGGAATAAGCTCCTACGAGCAGTACTTC
few,TRBV10-2,NA,TRBJ1-1,CASSLGGATEAFF,TGCGCCAGCAGCCTCGGAGGGGCTACTGAAGCTTTCTTT
few,TRBV19,TRBD1,TRBJ1-1,CASTGQGGYHTEAFF,TGTGCCAGTACCGGACAGGGGGGGTATCACACTGAAGCTTTCTTT
NA,TRBV7-9,NA,TRBJ1-1,CASSPPGYTEAFF,TGTGCCAGCAGCCCCCCGGGCTACACTGAAGCTTTCTTT
NA,TRBV11-2,NA,TRBJ1-2,CASSLGELGGGTF,TGCGCCAGCAGCTTAGGGGAATTGGGCGGCGGAACCTTC
NA,TRBV30,TRBD1,TRBJ2-5,CAWSVRLGGGETQYF,TGTGCCTGGAGTGTACGGCTAGGGGGCGGAGAGACCCAGTACTTC
NA,TRBV29-1,NA,TRBJ2-2,CSVMGLNTGELFF,TGCAGCGTAATGGGACTGAACACCGGGGAGCTGTTTTTT
NA,TRBV7-7,NA,TRBJ2-5,CASSLGVGGAFQETQYF,TGTGCCAGCAGTCTAGGGGTCGGGGGCGCTTTCCAAGAGACCCAGTACTTC
NA,TRBV9,TRBD2,TRBJ2-5,CASSVGGLAAREAQYF,TGTGCCAGCAGCGTAGGGGGACTAGCGGCCAGGGAGGCCCAGTACTTC
NA,TRBV7-9,NA,TRBJ1-5,CASSSLEISNQPQHF,TGTGCCAGCAGTAGTCTGGAAATTAGCAATCAGCCCCAGCATTTT
NA,TRBV30,TRBD2,TRBJ2-2,CAWRWTSSTGELFF,TGTGCCTGGAGGTGGACTAGCAGCACCGGGGAGCTGTTTTTT
NA,TRBV15,NA,TRBJ2-3,CATRSGSSTDTQYF,TGTGCCACCAGATCAGGGTCTAGCACAGATACGCAGTATTTT
once,TRBV23-1,NA,TRBJ2-7,CASTVRSYEQYF,TGCGCCAGCACGGTCAGATCCTACGAGCAGTACTTC
NA,TRBV7-3,TRBD1,TRBJ2-7,CASSLTGGPSSYEQYF,TGTGCCAGCAGCTTAACAGGGGGCCCCTCCTCCTACGAGCAGTACTTC
NA,TRBV7-3,NA,TRBJ1-2,CASSPPGGRGSGYTF,TGTGCCAGCAGCCCCCCCGGGGGCCGGGGAAGTGGCTACACCTTC
NA,TRBV13,NA,TRBJ1-5,CASSSQGWGQPQHF,TGTGCCAGCAGCTCGCAGGGATGGGGTCAGCCCCAGCATTTT
once,TRBV5-1,TRBD1,TRBJ1-3,CASSSDRAGNTIYF,TGCGCCAGCAGCTCGGACAGGGCTGGAAACACCATATATTTT
NA,TRBV4-3,NA,TRBJ1-2,CASSQDRSPGYSNYGYTF,TGCGCCAGCAGCCAAGATCGGTCCCCGGGTTATTCGAACTATGGCTACACCTTC
NA,TRBV6-5,NA,TRBJ2-1,CASSSPNSPLGNEQFF,TGTGCCAGCAGTTCCCCAAACTCCCCGTTGGGGAATGAGCAGTTCTTC
NA,TRBV7-9,NA,TRBJ1-5,CASSLGVDQPQHF,TGTGCCAGCAGCTTAGGGGTGGACCAGCCCCAGCATTTT
once,TRBV7-2,NA,TRBJ2-5,CASSPIRGTKETQYF,TGTGCCAGCAGCCCCATTCGAGGGACAAAAGAGACCCAGTACTTC
NA,TRBV5-6,NA,TRBJ2-5,CASSLDSPFKETQYF,TGTGCCAGCAGCTTGGACAGCCCATTCAAAGAGACCCAGTACTTC
NA,TRBV11-2,NA,TRBJ1-1,CASSRIHTEAFF,TGTGCCAGCAGCCGGATCCACACTGAAGCTTTCTTT
NA,TRBV9,NA,TRBJ2-3,CASSLTTDTQYF,TGTGCCAGCAGCCTTACAACAGATACGCAGTATTTT
NA,TRBV29-1,NA,TRBJ1-2,CSVGQDDYGYTF,TGCAGCGTTGGCCAGGACGACTATGGCTACACCTTC
NA,TRBV4-3,TRBD2,TRBJ2-5,CASSQDTRGAAETQYF,TGCGCCAGCAGCCAAGATACGCGGGGGGCCGCCGAGACCCAGTACTTC
NA,TRBV7-8,NA,TRBJ1-3,CASSTRTVSGNTIYF,TGTGCCAGCAGCACCAGGACGGTTTCTGGAAACACCATATATTTT
NA,TRBV9,NA,TRBJ2-3,CASSDQVRESTDTQYF,TGTGCCAGCAGCGACCAGGTTCGGGAGAGCACAGATACGCAGTATTTT
NA,TRBV2,NA,TRBJ1-2,CASSADGYTF,TGTGCCAGCAGTGCAGACGGCTACACCTTC
NA,TRBV7-6,NA,TRBJ2-7,CASSLGSSSSYEQYF,TGTGCCAGCAGCTTAGGATCCTCTAGCTCCTACGAGCAGTACTTC
once,TRBV6-5,NA,TRBJ2-1,CASSYSWTAAYNEQFF,TGTGCCAGCAGTTACTCCTGGACGGCAGCCTACAATGAGCAGTTCTTC
NA,TRBV5-3,NA,TRBJ2-3,CARSPRDHTDTQYF,TGTGCCAGAAGCCCGAGGGACCACACAGATACGCAGTATTTT
once,TRBV12-5,NA,TRBJ2-7,CASGLVLIDRHSYEQYF,TGTGCTAGTGGTTTGGTACTGATCGACAGACACTCCTACGAGCAGTACTTC
NA,TRBV18,NA,TRBJ1-2,CASSPLMGQDGYTF,TGTGCCAGCTCACCCTTGATGGGGCAGGACGGCTACACCTTC
NA,TRBV2,NA,TRBJ2-7,CASSGAAYEQYF,TGTGCCAGCAGTGGAGCGGCATACGAGCAGTACTTC
NA,TRBV4-2,TRBD1,TRBJ1-1,CASSQPTLQGGLRAFF,TGTGCCAGCAGCCAGCCCACGTTACAGGGGGGCTTGAGGGCTTTCTTT
NA,TRBV4-3,TRBD2,TRBJ2-1,CASSQDTRGGYNEQFF,TGCGCCAGCAGCCAAGATACTCGGGGGGGATACAATGAGCAGTTCTTC
NA,TRBV5-6,NA,TRBJ2-7,CASSFVGDWAEQYF,TGTGCCAGCAGCTTTGTCGGTGACTGGGCCGAGCAGTACTTC